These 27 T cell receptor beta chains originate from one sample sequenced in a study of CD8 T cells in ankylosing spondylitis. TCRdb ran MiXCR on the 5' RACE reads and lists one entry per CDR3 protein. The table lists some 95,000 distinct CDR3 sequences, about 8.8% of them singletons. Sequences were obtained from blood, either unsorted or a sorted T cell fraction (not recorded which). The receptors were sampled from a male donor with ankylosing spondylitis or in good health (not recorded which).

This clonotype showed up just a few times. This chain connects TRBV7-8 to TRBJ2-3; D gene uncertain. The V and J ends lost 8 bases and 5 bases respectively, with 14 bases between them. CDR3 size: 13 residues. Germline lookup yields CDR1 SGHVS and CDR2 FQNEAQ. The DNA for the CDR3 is TGTGCCAGCGGCCCCTCCGGTGGAGATACGCAGTATTTT. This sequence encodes CASGPSGGDTQYF.

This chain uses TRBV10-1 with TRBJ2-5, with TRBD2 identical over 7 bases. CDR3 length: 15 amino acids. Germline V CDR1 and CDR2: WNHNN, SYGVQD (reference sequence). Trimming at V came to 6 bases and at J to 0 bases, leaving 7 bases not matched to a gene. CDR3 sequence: CASSLPRGDQETQYF. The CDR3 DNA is TGCGCCAGCAGCCTCCCCCGGGGGGACCAAGAGACCCAGTACTTC.

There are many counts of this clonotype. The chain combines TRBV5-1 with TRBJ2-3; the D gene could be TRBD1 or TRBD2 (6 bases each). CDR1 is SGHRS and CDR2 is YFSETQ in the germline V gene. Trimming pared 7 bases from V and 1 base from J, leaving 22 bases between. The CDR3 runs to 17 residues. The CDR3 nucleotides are TGCGCCAGCCGCGCCCGTTATGGTGGGGGGCGCACAGATACGCAGTATTTT. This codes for CASRARYGGGRTDTQYF.

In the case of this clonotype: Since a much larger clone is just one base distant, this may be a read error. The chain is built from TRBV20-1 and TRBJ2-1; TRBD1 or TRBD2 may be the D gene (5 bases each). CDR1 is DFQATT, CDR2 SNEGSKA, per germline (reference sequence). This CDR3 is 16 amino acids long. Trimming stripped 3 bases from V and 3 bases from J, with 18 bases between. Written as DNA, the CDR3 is TGCAGTGCTAGGGGCTTGAGGGCAGGGTACTACAATGAGCAGTTCTTC. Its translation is CSARGLRAGYYNEQFF.

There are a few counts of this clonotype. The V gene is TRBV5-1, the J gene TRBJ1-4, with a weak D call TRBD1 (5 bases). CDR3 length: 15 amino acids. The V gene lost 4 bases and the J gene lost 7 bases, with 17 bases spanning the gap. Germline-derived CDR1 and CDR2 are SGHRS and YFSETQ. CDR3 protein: CASSPTGVRGEKLFF. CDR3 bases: TGCGCCAGCAGCCCAACAGGCGTTCGGGGTGAAAAACTGTTTTTT.

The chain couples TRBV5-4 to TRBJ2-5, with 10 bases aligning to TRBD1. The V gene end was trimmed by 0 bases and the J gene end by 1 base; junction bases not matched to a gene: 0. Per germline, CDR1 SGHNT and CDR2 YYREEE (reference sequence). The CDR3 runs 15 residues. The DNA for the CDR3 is TGTGCCAGCAGCTTGGGGACAGGGGGCCAAGAGACCCAGTACTTC. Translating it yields CASSLGTGGQETQYF.

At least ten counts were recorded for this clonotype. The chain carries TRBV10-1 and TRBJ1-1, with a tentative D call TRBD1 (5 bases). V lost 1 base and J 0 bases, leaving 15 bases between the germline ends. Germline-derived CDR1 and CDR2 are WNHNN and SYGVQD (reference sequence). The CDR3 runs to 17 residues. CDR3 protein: CASSELGRGEMNTEAFF. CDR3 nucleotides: TGCGCCAGCAGTGAGTTGGGTAGGGGCGAAATGAACACTGAAGCTTTCTTT.

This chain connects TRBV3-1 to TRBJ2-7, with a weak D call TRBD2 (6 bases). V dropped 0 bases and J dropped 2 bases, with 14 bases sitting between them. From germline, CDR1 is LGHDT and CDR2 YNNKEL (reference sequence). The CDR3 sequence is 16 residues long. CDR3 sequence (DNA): TGTGCCAGCAGCCAAGAGCTCGGACCGGGAGCCTACGAGCAGTACTTC. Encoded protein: CASSQELGPGAYEQYF.

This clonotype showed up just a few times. This CDR3 is CASSPPVLDEQYF. In DNA, the CDR3 is TGTGCCAGCTCACCCCCCGTCCTGGACGAGCAGTACTTC. This sequence joins TRBV18 and TRBJ2-7; D is uncertain. The germline gives CDR1 KGHSH, CDR2 LQKENI. The CDR3 spans 13 residues. The V and J ends lost 3 bases and 5 bases respectively, with 11 bases between them.

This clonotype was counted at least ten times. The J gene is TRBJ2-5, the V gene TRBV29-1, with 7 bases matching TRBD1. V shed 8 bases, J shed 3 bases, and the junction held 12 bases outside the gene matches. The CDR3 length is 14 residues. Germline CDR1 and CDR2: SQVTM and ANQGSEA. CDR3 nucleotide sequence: TGCAGCACCTCATACCCGACAGGGAAAGAGACCCAGTACTTC. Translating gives CSTSYPTGKETQYF.

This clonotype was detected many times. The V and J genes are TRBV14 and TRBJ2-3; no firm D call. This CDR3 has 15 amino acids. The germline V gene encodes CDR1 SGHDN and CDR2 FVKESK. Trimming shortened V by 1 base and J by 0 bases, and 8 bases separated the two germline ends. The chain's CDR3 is CASSQVSASTDTQYF. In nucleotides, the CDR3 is TGTGCCAGCAGCCAAGTAAGCGCTAGCACAGATACGCAGTATTTT.

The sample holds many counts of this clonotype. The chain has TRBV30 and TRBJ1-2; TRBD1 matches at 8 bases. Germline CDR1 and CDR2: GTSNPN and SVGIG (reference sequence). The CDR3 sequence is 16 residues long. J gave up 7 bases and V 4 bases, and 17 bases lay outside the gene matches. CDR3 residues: CAWNLPGQGRDIGYTF. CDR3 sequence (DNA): TGTGCCTGGAACCTACCTGGACAGGGTCGAGATATTGGCTACACCTTC.

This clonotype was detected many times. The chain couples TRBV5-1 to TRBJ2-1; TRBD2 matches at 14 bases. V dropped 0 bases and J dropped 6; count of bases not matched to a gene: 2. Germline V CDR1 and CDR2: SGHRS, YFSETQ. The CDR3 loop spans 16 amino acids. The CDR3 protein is CASSLAGTSGGNEQFF. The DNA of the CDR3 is TGCGCCAGCAGCTTGGCCGGGACTAGCGGGGGCAATGAGCAGTTCTTC.

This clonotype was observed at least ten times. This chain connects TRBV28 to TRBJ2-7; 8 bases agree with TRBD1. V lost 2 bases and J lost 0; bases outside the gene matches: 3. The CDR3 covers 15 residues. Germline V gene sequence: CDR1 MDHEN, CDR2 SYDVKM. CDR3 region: CASSLPGGLSYEQYF. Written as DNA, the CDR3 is TGTGCCAGCAGTTTACCAGGGGGCCTCTCCTACGAGCAGTACTTC.

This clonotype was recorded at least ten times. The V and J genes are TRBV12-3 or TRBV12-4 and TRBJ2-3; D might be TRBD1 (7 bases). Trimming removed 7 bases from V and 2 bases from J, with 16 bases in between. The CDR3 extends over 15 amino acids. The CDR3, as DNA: TGTGCCAGCACCTTACAGGGGACTTCCACAGATACGCAGTATTTT. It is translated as CASTLQGTSTDTQYF.

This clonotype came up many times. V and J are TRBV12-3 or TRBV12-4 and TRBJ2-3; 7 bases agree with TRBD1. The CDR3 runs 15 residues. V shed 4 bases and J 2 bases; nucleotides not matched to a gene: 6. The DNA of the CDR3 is TGTGCCAGCAGTTCCGGGACAGCTTACACAGATACGCAGTATTTT. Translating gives CASSSGTAYTDTQYF.

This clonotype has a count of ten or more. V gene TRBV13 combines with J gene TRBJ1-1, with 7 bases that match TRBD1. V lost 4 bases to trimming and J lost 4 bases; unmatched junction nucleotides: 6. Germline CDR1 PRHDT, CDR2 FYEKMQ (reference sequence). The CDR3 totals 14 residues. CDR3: CASSSNPGGTEAFF. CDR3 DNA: TGTGCCAGCAGCTCCAATCCAGGGGGCACTGAAGCTTTCTTT.

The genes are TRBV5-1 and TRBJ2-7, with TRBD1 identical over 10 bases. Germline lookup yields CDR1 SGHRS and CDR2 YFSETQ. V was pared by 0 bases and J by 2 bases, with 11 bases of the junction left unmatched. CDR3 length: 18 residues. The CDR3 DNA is TGCGCCAGCAGCTTGGCTACGACAGGGGGCCTCTTAACCTACGAGCAGTACTTC. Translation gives CASSLATTGGLLTYEQYF.

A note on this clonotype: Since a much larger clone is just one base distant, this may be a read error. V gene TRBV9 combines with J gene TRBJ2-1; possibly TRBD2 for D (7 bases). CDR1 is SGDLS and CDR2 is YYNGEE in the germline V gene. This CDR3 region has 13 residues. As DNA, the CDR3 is TGTACCAGCGGCAAAGGGGGGGGCAATGAGCAGTTCTTC. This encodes CTSGKGGGNEQFF. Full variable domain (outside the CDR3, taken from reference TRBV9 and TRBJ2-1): DSGVTQTPKHLITATGQRVTLRCSPRSGDLSVYWYQQSLDQGLQFLIQYYNGEERAKGNILERFSAQQFPDLHSELNLSSLELGDSALYFCTSGKGGGNEQFFGPGTRLTVL.

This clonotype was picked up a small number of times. CDR3 in DNA: TGTGCCAGCAGCCTTGAGGCAGGGGTGGCTGAAGCTTTCTTT. Translating it yields CASSLEAGVAEAFF. This chain links TRBV7-9 with TRBJ1-1; weak D call: TRBD1 (6 bases). CDR3 size: 14 residues. Between the trimmed V and J ends, which lost 5 bases and 6 bases, there was a span of 16 bases. The V gene's germline CDR1 is SEHNR and CDR2 FQNEAQ (reference sequence).

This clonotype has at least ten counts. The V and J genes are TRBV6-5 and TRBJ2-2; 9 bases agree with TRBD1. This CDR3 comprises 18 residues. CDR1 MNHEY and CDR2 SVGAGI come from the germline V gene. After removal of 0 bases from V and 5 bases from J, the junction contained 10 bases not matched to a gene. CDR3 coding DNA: TGTGCCAGCAGTTACTCACTCCCGGGACAGGGAGGAACCGGGGAGCTGTTTTTT. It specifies CASSYSLPGQGGTGELFF.

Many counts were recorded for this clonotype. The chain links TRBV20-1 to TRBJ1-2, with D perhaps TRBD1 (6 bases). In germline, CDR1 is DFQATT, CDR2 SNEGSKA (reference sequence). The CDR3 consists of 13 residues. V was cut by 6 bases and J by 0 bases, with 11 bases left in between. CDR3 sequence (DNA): TGCAGTGCGAGGGACACAACTAACTATGGCTACACCTTC. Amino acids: CSARDTTNYGYTF.

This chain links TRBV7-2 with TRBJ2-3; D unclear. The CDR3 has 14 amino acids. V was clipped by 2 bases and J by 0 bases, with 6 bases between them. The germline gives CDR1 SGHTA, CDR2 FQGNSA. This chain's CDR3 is CASSLTSSTDTQYF. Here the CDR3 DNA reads TGTGCCAGCAGCTTAACCTCGAGCACAGATACGCAGTATTTT.

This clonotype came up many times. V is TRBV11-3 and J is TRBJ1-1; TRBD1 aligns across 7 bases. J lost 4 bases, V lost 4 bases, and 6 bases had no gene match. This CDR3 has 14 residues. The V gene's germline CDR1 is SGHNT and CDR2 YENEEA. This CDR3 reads CASSSSGQITEAFF. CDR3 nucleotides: TGTGCCAGCAGCTCCTCGGGACAGATCACTGAAGCTTTCTTT.

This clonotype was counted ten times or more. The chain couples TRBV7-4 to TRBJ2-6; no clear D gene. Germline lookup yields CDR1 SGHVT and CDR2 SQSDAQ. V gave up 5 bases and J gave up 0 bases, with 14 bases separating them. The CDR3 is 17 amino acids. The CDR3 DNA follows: TGTGCCAGCAGCGATACCCGGCACCGCTCTGGGGCCAACGTCCTGACTTTC. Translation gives CASSDTRHRSGANVLTF.

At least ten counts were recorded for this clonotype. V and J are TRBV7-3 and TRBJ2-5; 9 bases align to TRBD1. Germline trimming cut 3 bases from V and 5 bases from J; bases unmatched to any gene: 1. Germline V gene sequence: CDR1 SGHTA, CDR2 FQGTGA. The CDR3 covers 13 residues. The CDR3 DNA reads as TGTGCCAGCAGCTTTACAGGGGGCGAGACCCAGTACTTC. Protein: CASSFTGGETQYF.

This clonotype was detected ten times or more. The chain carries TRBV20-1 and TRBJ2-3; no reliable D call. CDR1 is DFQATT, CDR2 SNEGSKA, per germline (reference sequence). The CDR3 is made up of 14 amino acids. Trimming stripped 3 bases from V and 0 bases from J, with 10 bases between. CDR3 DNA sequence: TGCAGTGCTAGGCCCCTTCCTAGCACAGATACGCAGTATTTT. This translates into CSARPLPSTDTQYF.